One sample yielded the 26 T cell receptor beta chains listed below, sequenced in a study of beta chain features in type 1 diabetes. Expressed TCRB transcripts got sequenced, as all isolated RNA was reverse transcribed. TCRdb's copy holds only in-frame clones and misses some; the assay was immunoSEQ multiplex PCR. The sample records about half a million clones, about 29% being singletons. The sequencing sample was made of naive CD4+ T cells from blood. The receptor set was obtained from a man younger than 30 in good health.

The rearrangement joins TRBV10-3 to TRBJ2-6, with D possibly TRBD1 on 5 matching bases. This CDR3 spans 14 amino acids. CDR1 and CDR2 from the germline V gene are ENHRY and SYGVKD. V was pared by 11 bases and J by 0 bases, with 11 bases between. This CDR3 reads CASRGDSGANVLTF. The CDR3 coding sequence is TGTGCCTCAAGGGGCGACTCTGGGGCCAACGTCCTGACTTTC.

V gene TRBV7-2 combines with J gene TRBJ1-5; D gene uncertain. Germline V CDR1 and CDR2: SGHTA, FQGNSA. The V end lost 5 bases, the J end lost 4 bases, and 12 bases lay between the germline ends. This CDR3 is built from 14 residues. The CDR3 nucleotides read TGTGCCAGCAGCCCAAGCTCGGGGAATCAGCCCCAGCATTTT. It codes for CASSPSSGNQPQHF.

The CDR3 is CAWRGGRHTGELFF. The CDR3 DNA follows: TGTGCCTGGAGAGGTGGGAGGCACACCGGGGAGCTGTTTTTT. V and J are TRBV30 and TRBJ2-2; D might be TRBD2 (6 bases). V was pared by 3 bases and J by 3 bases, with 11 bases between. This CDR3 is 14 amino acids long. The germline V gene encodes CDR1 GTSNPN and CDR2 SVGIG (reference sequence).

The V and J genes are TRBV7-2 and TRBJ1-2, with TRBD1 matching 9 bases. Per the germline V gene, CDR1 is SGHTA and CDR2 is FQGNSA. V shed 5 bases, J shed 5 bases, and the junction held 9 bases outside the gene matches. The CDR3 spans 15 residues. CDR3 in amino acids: CASSIVSGTGYGYTF. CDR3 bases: TGTGCCAGCAGCATAGTGTCCGGGACAGGGTATGGCTACACCTTC.

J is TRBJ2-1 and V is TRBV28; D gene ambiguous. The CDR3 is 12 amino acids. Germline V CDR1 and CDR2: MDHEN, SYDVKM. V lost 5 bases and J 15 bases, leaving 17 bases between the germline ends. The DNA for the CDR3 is TGTGCCAGCAGTCTCACCCGGAATGCTGGGTTCTTC. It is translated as CASSLTRNAGFF.

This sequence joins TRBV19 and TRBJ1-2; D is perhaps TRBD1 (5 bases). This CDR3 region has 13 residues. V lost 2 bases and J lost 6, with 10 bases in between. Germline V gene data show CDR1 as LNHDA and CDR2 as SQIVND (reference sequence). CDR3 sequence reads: CASSITGDHGYTF. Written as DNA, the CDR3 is TGTGCCAGTAGTATAACAGGTGACCATGGCTACACCTTC.

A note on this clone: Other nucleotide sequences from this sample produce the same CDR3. CDR3 sequence: CASSSRTDTQYF. CDR3 in DNA: TGTGCCAGCAGCTCCCGCACAGATACGCAGTATTTT. The chain carries TRBV7-2 and TRBJ2-3; D ambiguous. This CDR3 has 12 residues. Germline CDR1 is SGHTA and CDR2 is FQGNSA. V lost 4 bases to trimming and J lost 1 base, with 3 bases between them.

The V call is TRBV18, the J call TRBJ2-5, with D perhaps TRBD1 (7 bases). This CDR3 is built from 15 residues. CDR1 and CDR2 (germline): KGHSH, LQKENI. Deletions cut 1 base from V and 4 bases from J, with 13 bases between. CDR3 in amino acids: CASSPQRRGRETQYF. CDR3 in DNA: TGTGCCAGCTCACCACAGCGGAGGGGGCGAGAGACCCAGTACTTC.

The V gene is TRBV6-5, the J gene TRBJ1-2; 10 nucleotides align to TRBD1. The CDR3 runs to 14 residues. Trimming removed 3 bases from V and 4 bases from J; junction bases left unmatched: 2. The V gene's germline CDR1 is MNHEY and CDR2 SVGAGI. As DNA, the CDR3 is TGTGCCAGCAGTTATAGGACAGGGGGCTATGGCTACACCTTC. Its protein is CASSYRTGGYGYTF.

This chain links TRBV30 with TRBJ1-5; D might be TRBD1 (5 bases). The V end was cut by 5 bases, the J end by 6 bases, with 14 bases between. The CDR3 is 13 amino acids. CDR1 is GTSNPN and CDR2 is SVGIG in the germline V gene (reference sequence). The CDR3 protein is CAWSGRRGQPQHF. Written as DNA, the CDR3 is TGTGCCTGGTCGGGACGGCGGGGTCAGCCCCAGCATTTT.

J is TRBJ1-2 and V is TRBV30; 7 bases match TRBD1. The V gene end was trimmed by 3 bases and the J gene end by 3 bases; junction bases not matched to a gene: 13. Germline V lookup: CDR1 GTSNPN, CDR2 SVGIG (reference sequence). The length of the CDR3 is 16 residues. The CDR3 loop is CAWSVMLGQQYYGYTF. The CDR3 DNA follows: TGTGCCTGGAGCGTCATGTTGGGACAGCAATACTATGGCTACACCTTC.

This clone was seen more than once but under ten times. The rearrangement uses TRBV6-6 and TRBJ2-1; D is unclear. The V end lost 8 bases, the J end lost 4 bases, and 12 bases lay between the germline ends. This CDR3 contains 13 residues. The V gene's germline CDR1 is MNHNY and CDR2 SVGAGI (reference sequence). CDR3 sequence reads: CASYQWQYNEQFF. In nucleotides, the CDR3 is TGTGCCAGCTACCAGTGGCAGTACAATGAGCAGTTCTTC.

The DNA for the CDR3 is TGTGCCAGCAGCCCAGGAGTGAGTTATGGCTACACCTTC. Residues: CASSPGVSYGYTF. The V call is TRBV7-2, the J call TRBJ1-2, with no clear D. The CDR3 contains 13 residues. CDR1 is SGHTA and CDR2 is FQGNSA in the germline V gene. The V gene lost 5 bases and the J gene lost 5 bases, with 12 bases spanning the gap.

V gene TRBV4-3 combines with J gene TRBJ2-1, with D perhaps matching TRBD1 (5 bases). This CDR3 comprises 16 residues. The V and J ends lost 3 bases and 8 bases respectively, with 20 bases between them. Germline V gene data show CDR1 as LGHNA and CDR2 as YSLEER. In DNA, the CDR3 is TGCGCCAGCAGCCAGGTCCCGGGCCCTCAGGGCCATGAGCAGTTCTTC. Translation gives CASSQVPGPQGHEQFF.

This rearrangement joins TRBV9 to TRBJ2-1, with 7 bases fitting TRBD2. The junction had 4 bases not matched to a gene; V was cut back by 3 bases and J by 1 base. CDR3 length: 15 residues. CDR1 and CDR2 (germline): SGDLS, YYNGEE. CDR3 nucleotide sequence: TGTGCCAGCAGCGGGGGACTACTTTCCTACAATGAGCAGTTCTTC. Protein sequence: CASSGGLLSYNEQFF.

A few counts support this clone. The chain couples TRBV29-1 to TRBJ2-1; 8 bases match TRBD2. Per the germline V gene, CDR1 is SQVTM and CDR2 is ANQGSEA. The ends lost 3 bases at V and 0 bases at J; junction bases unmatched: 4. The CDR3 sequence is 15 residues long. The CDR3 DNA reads TGCAGCGTTGAGCCCACTAGCGGCTCCTACAATGAGCAGTTCTTC. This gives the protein CSVEPTSGSYNEQFF.

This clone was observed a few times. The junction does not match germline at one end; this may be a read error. Here the CDR3 DNA reads TGTGCTAGCAGCTTAACCTATGGAGGGAATGAGCAGTTCTTC. This encodes CASSLTYGGNEQFF. The chain carries TRBV7-7 and TRBJ2-1; the D gene is possibly TRBD2 (6 bases). Germline CDR1 and CDR2: SSHAT and FNYEAQ (reference sequence). This CDR3 comprises 14 residues.

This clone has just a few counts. CDR3 protein: CAWSTGVPREEQYF. Written as DNA, the CDR3 is TGTGCCTGGAGTACGGGCGTCCCTCGGGAGGAGCAGTACTTC. The J gene is TRBJ2-7, the V gene TRBV30, with D tentatively TRBD2 (6 bases). In germline, CDR1 is GTSNPN, CDR2 SVGIG (reference sequence). V was cut by 2 bases and J by 7 bases, with 18 bases left in between. This CDR3 has 14 amino acids.

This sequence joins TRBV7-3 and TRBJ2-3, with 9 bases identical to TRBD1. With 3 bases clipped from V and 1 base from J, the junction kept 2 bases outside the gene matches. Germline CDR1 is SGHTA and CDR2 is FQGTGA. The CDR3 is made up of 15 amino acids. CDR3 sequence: CASSFRQGGTDTQYF. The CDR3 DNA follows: TGTGCCAGCAGCTTCCGACAGGGGGGCACAGATACGCAGTATTTT.

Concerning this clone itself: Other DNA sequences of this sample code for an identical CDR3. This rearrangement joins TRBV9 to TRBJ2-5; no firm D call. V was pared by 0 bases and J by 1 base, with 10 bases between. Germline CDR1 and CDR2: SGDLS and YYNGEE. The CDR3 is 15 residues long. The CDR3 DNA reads TGTGCCAGCAGCGTAGCCCCGTCGGGCCAAGAGACCCAGTACTTC. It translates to CASSVAPSGQETQYF.

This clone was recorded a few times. The CDR3 sequence: CAWKRSGSYEQYF. The DNA for the CDR3 is TGTGCCTGGAAACGGAGCGGGAGCTACGAGCAGTACTTC. The chain employs TRBV30 and TRBJ2-7; the match to TRBD2 covers 8 bases. The CDR3 extends over 13 amino acids. The trim removed 4 bases at V and 3 bases at J, leaving 5 bases unmatched. The germline V gene encodes CDR1 GTSNPN and CDR2 SVGIG (reference sequence). The variable domain in full, completed from reference TRBV30 and TRBJ2-7, reads SQTIHQWPATLVQPVGSPLSLECTVEGTSNPNLYWYRQAAGRGLQLLFYSVGIGQISSEVPQNLSASRPQDRQFILSSKKLLLSDSGFYLCAWKRSGSYEQYFGPGTRLTVT.

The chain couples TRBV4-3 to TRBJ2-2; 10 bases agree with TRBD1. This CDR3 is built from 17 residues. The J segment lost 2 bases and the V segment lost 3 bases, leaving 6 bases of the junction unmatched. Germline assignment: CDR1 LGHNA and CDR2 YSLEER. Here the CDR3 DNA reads TGCGCCAGCAGCCAGTTGACAGGGGGCCGAAACACCGGGGAGCTGTTTTTT. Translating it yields CASSQLTGGRNTGELFF.

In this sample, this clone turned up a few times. The CDR3 DNA follows: TGCGCCAGCAGCTTGGGGCCGGGAGGGACAGATACGCAGTATTTT. This codes for CASSLGPGGTDTQYF. The chain is built from TRBV5-1 and TRBJ2-3; 8 bases line up with TRBD2. Per the germline V gene, CDR1 is SGHRS and CDR2 is YFSETQ. The CDR3 covers 15 residues. Unmatched junction bases numbered 3, after V lost 0 bases and J lost 3 bases. Full variable domain (remainder filled in from reference TRBV5-1 and TRBJ2-3): KAGVTQTPRYLIKTRGQQVTLSCSPISGHRSVSWYQQTPGQGLQFLFEYFSETQRNKGNFPGRFSGRQFSNSRSEMNVSTLELGDSALYLCASSLGPGGTDTQYFGPGTRLTVL.

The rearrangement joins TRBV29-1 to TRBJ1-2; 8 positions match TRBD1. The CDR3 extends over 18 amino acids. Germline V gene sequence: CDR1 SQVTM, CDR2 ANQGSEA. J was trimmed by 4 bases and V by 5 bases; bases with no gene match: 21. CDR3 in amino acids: CSVYQDEDREILGYGYTF. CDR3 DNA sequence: TGCAGCGTTTACCAGGATGAGGACAGGGAAATTCTAGGCTATGGCTACACCTTC.

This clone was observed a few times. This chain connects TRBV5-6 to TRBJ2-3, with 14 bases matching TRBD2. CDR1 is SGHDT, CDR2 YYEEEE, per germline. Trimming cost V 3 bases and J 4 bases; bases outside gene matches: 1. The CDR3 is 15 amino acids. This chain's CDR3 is CASSSGLAGADTQYF. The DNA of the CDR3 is TGTGCCAGCAGCTCGGGACTAGCGGGAGCAGATACGCAGTATTTT.

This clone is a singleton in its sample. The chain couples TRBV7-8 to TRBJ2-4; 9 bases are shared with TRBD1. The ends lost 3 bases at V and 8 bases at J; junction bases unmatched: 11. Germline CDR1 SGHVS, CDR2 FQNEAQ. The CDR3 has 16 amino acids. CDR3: CASSLIPGQGSDIQYF. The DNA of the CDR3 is TGTGCCAGCAGCTTGATTCCGGGACAGGGTTCAGACATTCAGTACTTC. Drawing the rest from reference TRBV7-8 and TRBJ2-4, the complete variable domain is GAGVSQSPRYKVAKRGQDVALRCDPISGHVSLFWYQQALGQGPEFLTYFQNEAQLDKSGLPSDRFFAERPEGSVSTLKIQRTQQEDSAVYLCASSLIPGQGSDIQYFGAGTRLSVL.